What follows are 27 T cell receptor beta chains derived from one specimen sequenced in a study of vaccination effects on CD4 cells after COVID-19. CD4+ T cells specific for antigen were expanded with viral peptide pools by the ViraFEST assay before sequencing. Cultured cells yielded isolated CD4+ T cells after 10 to 11 days. Participants were given two doses of BNT162b2 or mRNA-1273 vaccine. For these receptors, no antigen is known. TCRdb's copy holds only in-frame clones and misses some; the assay was immunoSEQ multiplex PCR. The sample has about 28,000 clones, over 70% seen once. The specimen was CD4+ T cells from PBMCs cultured with HCoV-NL63 spike peptides, collected after COVID-19 vaccination. The source of these receptors is a human donor who received a COVID-19 vaccine.

The V and J genes are TRBV24-1 and TRBJ2-1; 11 bases line up with TRBD2. V shed 3 bases, J shed 9 bases, and the junction held 6 bases outside the gene matches. The CDR3 runs to 15 residues. Looked up from germline, CDR1 is KGHDR and CDR2 is SFDVKD. The CDR3: CATSDLSGGALEQFF. In DNA form, the CDR3 reads TGTGCCACCAGTGATCTTAGCGGGGGGGCCCTTGAGCAGTTCTTC.

This chain uses TRBV5-4 with TRBJ2-1; 7 bases are shared with TRBD2. Per the germline V gene, CDR1 is SGHNT and CDR2 is YYREEE (reference sequence). Germline trimming cut 3 bases from V and 0 bases from J; bases unmatched to any gene: 6. The CDR3 loop spans 16 amino acids. Here the CDR3 DNA reads TGTGCCAGCAGCTACATCGGGAGGAGCTCCTACAATGAGCAGTTCTTC. Translated, it gives CASSYIGRSSYNEQFF. The entire variable domain, with the rest obtained from reference TRBV5-4 and TRBJ2-1, is as follows: ETGVTQSPTHLIKTRGQQVTLRCSSQSGHNTVSWYQQALGQGPQFIFQYYREEENGRGNFPPRFSGLQFPNYSSELNVNALELDDSALYLCASSYIGRSSYNEQFFGPGTRLTVL.

The chain carries TRBV5-1 and TRBJ2-1; 8 bases are shared with TRBD2. Germline values: CDR1 SGHRS, CDR2 YFSETQ. V lost 4 bases to trimming and J lost 1 base; unmatched junction nucleotides: 4. The CDR3 has 15 amino acids. The DNA of the CDR3 is TGCGCCAGCAGCGGAATAGCGGGGTCCTACAATGAGCAGTTCTTC. Its translation: CASSGIAGSYNEQFF. Using reference TRBV5-1 and TRBJ2-1 for the parts outside the CDR3, the full variable domain is KAGVTQTPRYLIKTRGQQVTLSCSPISGHRSVSWYQQTPGQGLQFLFEYFSETQRNKGNFPGRFSGRQFSNSRSEMNVSTLELGDSALYLCASSGIAGSYNEQFFGPGTRLTVL.

The rearrangement joins TRBV6-5 to TRBJ1-4; D is unclear. V lost 0 bases, J lost 7 bases, and 9 bases lay in between. The length of the CDR3 is 14 residues. Germline CDR1 MNHEY, CDR2 SVGAGI. CDR3 loop: CASSYSGRAEKLFF. The CDR3 DNA follows: TGTGCCAGCAGTTACTCGGGGAGGGCTGAAAAACTGTTTTTT.

This clone was seen just once. This chain connects TRBV5-5 to TRBJ2-3, with TRBD2 identical over 7 bases. CDR1 is SGHKS and CDR2 is YYEKEE in the germline V gene (reference sequence). The CDR3 has 12 amino acids. Trimming took 2 bases from V and 6 from J; bases not matched to a gene: 0. The CDR3 region has the DNA TGTGCCAGCAGCTTAGCGGGGGATACGCAGTATTTT. It specifies CASSLAGDTQYF.

This clone was detected a few times. The chain recombines TRBV6-2 or TRBV6-3 with TRBJ2-1; unclear D gene. This CDR3 contains 18 residues. V was pared by 0 bases and J by 5 bases, with 20 bases between. CDR1 is MNHEY, CDR2 SVGEGT, per germline. This CDR3 is CASSYSSSFGVAHNEQFF. DNA of the CDR3: TGTGCCAGCAGTTACTCGAGTAGTTTTGGGGTAGCCCACAATGAGCAGTTCTTC.

This chain links TRBV3-1 (or the pseudogene TRBV3-2) with TRBJ1-4; D is unclear. The CDR3 contains 14 residues. V was cut by 3 bases and J by 7 bases, with 12 bases left in between. Germline values: CDR1 LGHDT, CDR2 YNNKEL (reference sequence). This CDR3 is CASSQGTVGEKLFF. Here the CDR3 DNA reads TGTGCCAGCAGCCAGGGAACCGTTGGTGAAAAACTGTTTTTT.

CDR3 nucleotide sequence: TGTGCCAGTAGTAAACTGGCGCTGATTGAAGCTTTCTTT. Its protein product is CASSKLALIEAFF. The chain combines TRBV19 with TRBJ1-1; no firm D call. CDR1 is LNHDA and CDR2 is SQIVND in the germline V gene (reference sequence). The CDR3 is made up of 13 amino acids. V lost 4 bases, J lost 7 bases, and 13 bases lay in between. Supplemented by reference TRBV19 and TRBJ1-1, the full variable domain reads DGGITQSPKYLFRKEGQNVTLSCEQNLNHDAMYWYRQDPGQGLRLIYYSQIVNDFQKGDIAEGYSVSREKKESFPLTVTSAQKNPTAFYLCASSKLALIEAFFGQGTRLTVV.

V usage is TRBV6-6 and J usage is TRBJ1-6; a weak D match, TRBD1 (5 bases). The CDR3 length is 13 residues. The V end lost 6 bases, the J end lost 10 bases, and 13 bases lay between the germline ends. The germline CDR1 and CDR2 sequences are MNHNY and SVGAGI (reference sequence). The CDR3 reads CASRVRVGSPLHF. CDR3 bases: TGTGCCAGCAGGGTCAGGGTAGGCTCACCCCTCCACTTT.

This clone was seen a few times. V gene TRBV19 combines with J gene TRBJ1-1, with TRBD1 matching 8 bases. The CDR3 totals 15 residues. With 6 bases clipped from V and 9 bases from J, the junction kept 15 bases outside the gene matches. Germline CDR1 and CDR2: LNHDA and SQIVND (reference sequence). The CDR3: CASSNLPGQATQAFF. In nucleotides, the CDR3 is TGTGCCAGTAGCAACCTTCCGGGACAGGCGACCCAAGCTTTCTTT.

This chain joins TRBV29-1 and TRBJ2-1; TRBD2 matches 10 bases. Looked up from germline, CDR1 is SQVTM and CDR2 is ANQGSEA. Germline trimming cut 5 bases from V and 6 bases from J; bases unmatched to any gene: 13. The CDR3 covers 16 residues. DNA for the CDR3: TGCAGCGTTTCGTGGGCCCTAGCGGGGGCTCGCAATGAGCAGTTCTTC. It translates to CSVSWALAGARNEQFF.

The chain links TRBV27 to TRBJ1-6; 10 bases are a match to TRBD1. The germline V gene has CDR1 MNHEY and CDR2 SMNVEV (reference sequence). The CDR3 loop spans 15 amino acids. V dropped 5 bases and J dropped 10; count of bases not matched to a gene: 8. CDR3 sequence: CASSPLGTGVSPLHF. CDR3 bases: TGTGCCAGCAGTCCTCTGGGGACAGGGGTCTCACCCCTCCACTTT.

The chain employs TRBV7-8 and TRBJ2-1; 7 bases are shared with TRBD2. Losses at the gene ends were 4 bases for V and 2 bases for J; bases not matched to a gene: 11. CDR1 is SGHVS, CDR2 FQNEAQ, per germline. The CDR3 runs 17 residues. CDR3 bases: TGTGCCAGCAGCTCGAGCCAGGGAGGGATAACCTACAATGAGCAGTTCTTC. It translates to CASSSSQGGITYNEQFF.

This clone was picked up one time. The V gene is TRBV11-3, the J gene TRBJ2-7; perhaps D is TRBD1 or TRBD2 (5 bases each). The CDR3 is 14 amino acids. Per the germline V gene, CDR1 is SGHNT and CDR2 is YENEEA. Trimming removed 5 bases from V and 1 base from J, with 12 bases in between. CDR3 sequence: CASSPRDGSYEQYF. For the CDR3, the DNA is TGTGCCAGCAGCCCCCGGGACGGTTCCTACGAGCAGTACTTC.

This chain uses TRBV29-1 with TRBJ1-3; 7 bases are a match to TRBD1. J gave up 3 bases and V 6 bases, and 5 bases lay outside the gene matches. The CDR3 sequence is 13 residues long. Germline lookup yields CDR1 SQVTM and CDR2 ANQGSEA. The CDR3 DNA is TGCAGCGTGGGGAACAGGGGTGGAAACACCATATATTTT. Translation: CSVGNRGGNTIYF.

The chain is built from TRBV6-5 and TRBJ2-3; 8 positions match TRBD1. Germline CDR1 is MNHEY and CDR2 is SVGAGI. J lost 4 bases, V lost 8 bases, and 11 bases had no gene match. This CDR3 has 15 amino acids. CDR3 amino acids: CASGQGRMGADTQYF. Written as DNA, the CDR3 is TGTGCCAGCGGACAGGGTAGGATGGGAGCAGATACGCAGTATTTT.

This clone was recorded once. The chain links TRBV4-1 to TRBJ1-1, with D perhaps matching TRBD1 (5 bases). Deletions cut 3 bases from V and 1 base from J, with 12 bases between. Germline V gene lookup returns CDR1 MGHRA and CDR2 YSYEKL. The CDR3 consists of 15 residues. DNA for the CDR3: TGCGCCAGCAGCCATGTCGACAGCTCGAACACTGAAGCTTTCTTT. Translation gives CASSHVDSSNTEAFF.

The V gene is TRBV7-2, the J gene TRBJ2-7; 10 positions agree with TRBD2. The germline V gene encodes CDR1 SGHTA and CDR2 FQGNSA. This CDR3 has 15 residues. V lost 5 bases, J lost 3 bases, and 7 bases stayed unmatched. The CDR3 protein is CASSEGLAALYEQYF. DNA of the CDR3: TGTGCCAGCAGCGAAGGACTAGCGGCCCTCTACGAGCAGTACTTC.

This chain links TRBV15 with TRBJ1-6, with TRBD1 matching 9 bases. Germline trimming cut 1 base from V and 7 bases from J; bases unmatched to any gene: 8. The CDR3 contains 17 residues. CDR1 is LNHNV and CDR2 is YYDKDF in the germline V gene (reference sequence). CDR3: CATSRGTGTGRNSPLHF. The DNA of the CDR3 is TGTGCCACCAGCAGAGGAACCGGGACAGGGAGGAATTCACCCCTCCACTTT.

This clone was detected only a few times. The rearrangement uses TRBV7-2 and TRBJ1-1, with D possibly TRBD1 on 5 matching bases. Germline assignment: CDR1 SGHTA and CDR2 FQGNSA. The V gene lost 3 bases and the J gene lost 2 bases, with 10 bases spanning the gap. The CDR3 consists of 14 residues. The CDR3 loop is CASSFDRQNTEAFF. CDR3 DNA sequence: TGTGCCAGCAGCTTTGACAGACAAAACACTGAAGCTTTCTTT.

This clone occurred a few times. The V and J genes are TRBV13 and TRBJ1-2, with 8 bases lining up with TRBD1. CDR1 and CDR2 (germline): PRHDT, FYEKMQ (reference sequence). The CDR3 is 15 amino acids. Trimming at V came to 0 bases and at J to 3 bases, leaving 3 bases not matched to a gene. In DNA form, the CDR3 reads TGTGCCAGCAGCTTAGGCAGGGGGCATGACTATGGCTACACCTTC. It translates to CASSLGRGHDYGYTF.

The chain joins TRBV27 to TRBJ1-1; D unresolved. Germline CDR1 and CDR2: MNHEY and SMNVEV (reference sequence). The CDR3 sequence is 16 residues long. Trimming left V 6 bases short and J 5 bases short, with 22 bases between. In DNA, the CDR3 is TGTGCCAGCAGGCCGGGAGGCAGGCTCGTTGGTACTGAAGCTTTCTTT. Translating gives CASRPGGRLVGTEAFF.

This chain joins TRBV6-4 and TRBJ2-7; TRBD1 might be the D (9 bases). The CDR3 has 18 residues. Trimming pared 3 bases from V and 6 bases from J, leaving 27 bases between. Germline V lookup: CDR1 MRHNA, CDR2 SNTAGT. The CDR3 reads CASSEGQGTREGLREQYF. The CDR3 DNA reads as TGTGCCAGCAGTGAAGGACAGGGGACACGGGAGGGCCTCCGCGAGCAGTACTTC.

The chain links TRBV6-5 to TRBJ2-3; D is unclear. The V gene lost 0 bases and the J gene lost 2 bases, with 9 bases spanning the gap. Germline CDR1 and CDR2: MNHEY and SVGAGI. This CDR3 is 15 amino acids long. As DNA, the CDR3 is TGTGCCAGCAGTTACTCGAGCACTGCCACAGATACGCAGTATTTT. As protein: CASSYSSTATDTQYF.

This clone was seen just once. The chain uses TRBV21-1 and TRBJ2-3. TRBV21-1 is designated a pseudogene. The CDR3 contains 14 residues. The CDR3 reads CASSKSGAGDTQYF. The CDR3 coding sequence is TGTGCCAGCAGCAAGTCGGGGGCCGGAGATACGCAGTATTTT.

The V call is TRBV2, the J call TRBJ2-5; D tentatively reads TRBD1 or TRBD2 (6 bases each). Germline V lookup: CDR1 SNHLY, CDR2 FYNNEI. The CDR3 has 14 residues. Trimming removed 4 bases at V and 5 bases at J, with 14 bases between. The CDR3 DNA is TGTGCCAGCAGTGGGCGACTAGGGGGGGAGACCCAGTACTTC. Its translation is CASSGRLGGETQYF.

This clone was counted a single time. J is TRBJ2-1 and V is TRBV27; possibly TRBD1 for D (5 bases). Trimming shortened V by 0 bases and J by 2 bases, and 8 bases separated the two germline ends. The CDR3 extends over 15 amino acids. Germline loops: CDR1 MNHEY, CDR2 SMNVEV (reference sequence). In DNA form, the CDR3 reads TGTGCCAGCAGTTTATCAGGGGCGGCCTACAATGAGCAGTTCTTC. The encoded protein is CASSLSGAAYNEQFF.